A single sample gave rise to the 14 T cell receptor beta chains below, sequenced in a study of cytomegalovirus exposure and HLA in healthy donors. Measured with immunoSEQ multiplex PCR; TCRdb has only the in-frame clones, and not every one. The repertoire consists of 190,000 or so clones, with roughly 84% occurring once and the leading ten covering around 2.8%. Sequenced input: PBMCs. These receptors all stem from a woman younger than 30 in good health and CMV-seropositive.

V usage is TRBV4-1 and J usage is TRBJ1-1; maybe TRBD1 (5 bases). Trimming shortened V by 0 bases and J by 7 bases, and 18 bases separated the two germline ends. Looked up from germline, CDR1 is MGHRA and CDR2 is YSYEKL. This CDR3 comprises 16 residues. CDR3: CASSQEMGQVLVEAFF. CDR3 coding DNA: TGCGCCAGCAGCCAAGAAATGGGGCAGGTCCTGGTTGAAGCTTTCTTT.

The V call is TRBV4-2, the J call TRBJ1-2; tentatively, D is TRBD1 (6 bases). Germline assignment: CDR1 LGHNA and CDR2 YNFKEQ. Trimming pared 1 base from V and 5 bases from J, leaving 14 bases between. This CDR3 region has 15 residues. The CDR3 loop reads CASSQVRQERYGYTF. The CDR3 DNA reads as TGTGCCAGCAGCCAAGTTCGACAGGAACGGTATGGCTACACCTTC.

This clone was found once. The chain combines TRBV20-1 with TRBJ2-3; D might be TRBD2 (6 bases). Trimming removed 5 bases at V and 6 bases at J, with 6 bases between. The CDR3 runs 10 residues. CDR1 and CDR2 from the germline V gene are DFQATT and SNEGSKA (reference sequence). CDR3 nucleotide sequence: TGCAGTGCTGGGGGGGATACGCAGTATTTT. Protein product: CSAGGDTQYF.

The CDR3 reads CASSPLSHGEETQYF. The CDR3 coding sequence is TGCGCCAGCAGCCCATTATCCCACGGAGAGGAGACCCAGTACTTC. This chain links TRBV5-1 with TRBJ2-5; no clear D gene. Trimming left V 4 bases short and J 5 bases short, with 18 bases between. Germline CDR1 is SGHRS and CDR2 is YFSETQ. CDR3 length: 15 amino acids. Drawing the rest from reference TRBV5-1 and TRBJ2-5, the complete variable domain is KAGVTQTPRYLIKTRGQQVTLSCSPISGHRSVSWYQQTPGQGLQFLFEYFSETQRNKGNFPGRFSGRQFSNSRSEMNVSTLELGDSALYLCASSPLSHGEETQYFGPGTRLLVL.

The chain carries TRBV9 and TRBJ2-2, with TRBD2 identical over 7 bases. V was clipped by 2 bases and J by 0 bases; unmatched bases: 10. There are 18 residues in the CDR3. Germline V gene sequence: CDR1 SGDLS, CDR2 YYNGEE. CDR3 in amino acids: CASSVPGGGMTNTGELFF. The DNA of the CDR3 is TGTGCCAGCAGCGTCCCGGGCGGGGGAATGACGAACACCGGGGAGCTGTTTTTT.

V usage is TRBV9 and J usage is TRBJ2-3, with no clear D. This CDR3 is built from 16 residues. Trimming removed 4 bases at V and 0 bases at J, with 15 bases between. Germline CDR1 is SGDLS and CDR2 is YYNGEE. In DNA form, the CDR3 reads TGTGCCAGCAGCATCCGACCCGGCGGTAGCACAGATACGCAGTATTTT. Translated, it gives CASSIRPGGSTDTQYF.

The rearrangement joins TRBV7-8 to TRBJ2-7; D uncertain. Germline V gene data show CDR1 as SGHVS and CDR2 as FQNEAQ. The CDR3 is made up of 11 amino acids. V lost 2 bases to trimming and J lost 6 bases, with 5 bases between them. CDR3 bases: TGTGCCAGCAGCTTATCCGGCGAGCAGTACTTC. This gives the protein CASSLSGEQYF.

This clone was found a few times. This sequence joins TRBV19 and TRBJ2-2; 8 bases align to TRBD1. Germline values: CDR1 LNHDA, CDR2 SQIVND (reference sequence). V lost 3 bases, J lost 5 bases, and 8 bases stayed unmatched. The CDR3 runs to 16 residues. The CDR3 bases are TGTGCCAGTAGTATGTCTGGACAGGGAGCGACCGGGGAGCTGTTTTTT. Amino acids: CASSMSGQGATGELFF.

This sequence joins TRBV2 and TRBJ2-5; the match to TRBD1 covers 8 bases. Losses at the gene ends were 5 bases for V and 2 bases for J; bases not matched to a gene: 10. Germline CDR1 and CDR2: SNHLY and FYNNEI. The CDR3 totals 16 residues. CDR3 region: CASSLHLDRVQETQYF. The CDR3 bases are TGTGCCAGCAGTCTACACTTGGACAGGGTTCAAGAGACCCAGTACTTC.

The gene calls are TRBV29-1 and TRBJ1-1; the match to TRBD1 covers 7 bases. V shed 3 bases, J shed 6 bases, and the junction held 4 bases outside the gene matches. The CDR3 loop spans 12 amino acids. Germline CDR1 SQVTM, CDR2 ANQGSEA. This CDR3 reads CSVDKGAPEAFF. CDR3 DNA: TGCAGCGTTGATAAGGGGGCCCCTGAAGCTTTCTTT.

The V and J genes are TRBV2 and TRBJ1-1; perhaps TRBD1 as D (5 bases). CDR3 length: 13 residues. V lost 7 bases to trimming and J lost 8 bases, with 17 bases between them. The germline CDR1 and CDR2 sequences are SNHLY and FYNNEI. CDR3 sequence (DNA): TGTGCCAGCACCTTGGGGGAGGGGATAGAAGCTTTCTTT. Encoded protein: CASTLGEGIEAFF.

The chain has TRBV5-1 and TRBJ2-2; a possible D gene is TRBD1 (6 bases). V dropped 7 bases and J dropped 0 bases, with 10 bases sitting between them. The CDR3 length is 14 residues. Germline V gene sequence: CDR1 SGHRS, CDR2 YFSETQ. DNA of the CDR3: TGCGCCAGCGGGGGACACGCGAACACCGGGGAGCTGTTTTTT. This sequence encodes CASGGHANTGELFF.

About this clone itself: The sample carries other DNA sequences with the same CDR3. The gene calls are TRBV18 and TRBJ1-6; 10 bases are shared with TRBD1. The CDR3 has 15 residues. Trimming took 3 bases from V and 5 from J; bases not matched to a gene: 1. CDR1 and CDR2 (germline): KGHSH, LQKENI. The CDR3 DNA reads as TGTGCCAGCTCACCTGGGACAGGGGATAATTCACCCCTCCACTTT. This encodes CASSPGTGDNSPLHF.

In the case of this clone: The sample holds other DNA sequences that translate to the same CDR3. The chain recombines TRBV18 with TRBJ2-5; tentatively, D is TRBD1 (5 bases). V was pared by 2 bases and J by 3 bases, with 7 bases between. This CDR3 has 13 amino acids. The germline V gene has CDR1 KGHSH and CDR2 LQKENI. The CDR3 DNA sequence: TGTGCCAGCTCACCAAGGGGCGAAGAGACCCAGTACTTC. Encoded protein: CASSPRGEETQYF. The whole variable domain, filled in from reference TRBV18 and TRBJ2-5, reads NAGVMQNPRHLVRRRGQEARLRCSPMKGHSHVYWYRQLPEEGLKFMVYLQKENIIDESGMPKERFSAEFPKEGPSILRIQQVVRGDSAAYFCASSPRGEETQYFGPGTRLLVL.